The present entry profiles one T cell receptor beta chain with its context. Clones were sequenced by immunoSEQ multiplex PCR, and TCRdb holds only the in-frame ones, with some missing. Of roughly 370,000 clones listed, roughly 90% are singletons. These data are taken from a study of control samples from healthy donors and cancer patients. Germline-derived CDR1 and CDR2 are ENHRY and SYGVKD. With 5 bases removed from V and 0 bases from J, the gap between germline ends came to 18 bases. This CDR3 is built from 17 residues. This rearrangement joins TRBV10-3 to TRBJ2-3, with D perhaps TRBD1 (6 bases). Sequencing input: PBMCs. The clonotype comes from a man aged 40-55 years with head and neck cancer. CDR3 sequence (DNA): TGTGCCATCAGTCGACAGGAACTCGTAGCTAGCACAGATACGCAGTATTTT. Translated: CAISRQELVASTDTQYF.